Detailed here is one T cell receptor beta chain. Its antigen is unidentified. The CDR3 runs to 17 residues. V lost 6 bases to trimming and J lost 2 bases; unmatched junction nucleotides: 8. CDR1 and CDR2 from the germline V gene are PRHDT and FYEKMQ (reference sequence). The sample comes from a study of cytomegalovirus exposure and HLA in healthy donors. Whole-study results and caveats: DRB1 showed the most TCR associations and HLA-C the fewest in a later analysis, as rates varied by HLA locus. The study designated 150 to 200 TCR beta chains cytomegalovirus-associated. Rarity characterized most TCR sequences, yet some public TCRs appeared in many donors. As was reported, the classifier diagnosed cytomegalovirus status with high specificity and sensitivity.

Both 60 Vbeta primers and 13 Jbeta primers went into the PCR. Repertoires were generated with immunoSEQ multiplex PCR, while TCRdb's copy carries only in-frame clones and drops some. The data contain roughly 190,000 clones, more than 60% of them singletons. Sequencing was carried out using PBMCs. The TCR was taken from a female donor in good health and CMV-seronegative. V usage is TRBV13 and J usage is TRBJ2-2; 11 positions agree with TRBD2. In nucleotides, the CDR3 is TGTGCCAGCAGTCATGGACTAGCGGGCGTAAACACCGGGGAGCTGTTTTTT. As protein: CASSHGLAGVNTGELFF.